This TCR beta chain is from a study of Graves' ophthalmopathy and Graves' hyperthyroidism. The study's findings and limits: Ophthalmopathy progression was predicted with 55% to 71% sensitivity and 72% to 80% specificity.

This clonotype has at least ten counts. Its antigen is unknown. It was on clinical symptoms, serum thyroxine, TRAb, thyroid ultrasound and orbital computed tomography that diagnosis relied. The CDR3 has 13 residues. V shed 3 bases and J shed 8 bases, with 13 bases lying between them. Germline V gives CDR1 MNHEY, CDR2 SMNVEV (reference sequence). Investigators amplified TCR beta CDR3 regions from RNA transcripts. Amplification began with first-round RT-PCR using HTBI primers, then second-round multiplex PCR was performed. TCRdb re-called the multiplex PCR reads through MiXCR, storing one row per CDR3 protein. The table records 680,000 or so distinct CDR3 sequences, around a fifth of them present only once.

Sequencing used peripheral blood. The chain recombines TRBV27 with TRBJ1-1; TRBD1 might be the D (5 bases). The source is a woman under 30 with stable Graves' hyperthyroidism. Some clones in this sample may be carry-over from other donors' samples. The DNA for the CDR3 is TGTGCCAGCAGTTTGGCACCGGGACTCGAAGCTTTCTTT. Its protein product is CASSLAPGLEAFF.